The 30 T cell receptor beta chains below were found in one sample sequenced in a study of blood T cell repertoires in COVID-19. Clones were read by immunoSEQ multiplex PCR, and TCRdb kept only the in-frame ones, dropping some. The sample has roughly 330,000 clones, around 83% seen once. Sequencing was carried out using peripheral blood. The source is a woman aged 50 to 60 with acute or convalescent COVID-19.

The table lists this clone with a count of one. The chain carries TRBV5-1 and TRBJ2-5; D not certain. This CDR3 is 14 amino acids long. The germline V and J ends were trimmed by 4 bases and 1 base, with 11 bases remaining between them. CDR1 is SGHRS, CDR2 YFSETQ, per germline. The CDR3 here is CASSAAQVQETQYF. CDR3 DNA: TGCGCCAGCAGCGCTGCCCAGGTCCAAGAGACCCAGTACTTC.

The J gene is TRBJ1-2, the V gene TRBV19, with TRBD1 as a possible D gene (5 bases). CDR3 size: 12 residues. Per the germline V gene, CDR1 is LNHDA and CDR2 is SQIVND (reference sequence). Trimming took off 2 bases at V and 6 bases at J, with 7 bases between the two ends. The CDR3 DNA reads TGTGCCAGTAGTATACAGGGAAATGGCTACACCTTC. Protein product: CASSIQGNGYTF.

The chain couples TRBV21-1 to TRBJ2-1; the D call TRBD2 from the table was never checked on the DNA. TRBV21-1 is marked as a pseudogene. CDR3 size: 15 residues. CDR3 residues: CASSKIGGTDNEQFF. CDR3 nucleotide sequence: TGTGCCAGCAGCAAGATCGGGGGGACCGACAATGAGCAGTTCTTC.

This chain uses TRBV6-5 with TRBJ2-5, with 9 positions matching TRBD1. CDR1 and CDR2 (germline): MNHEY, SVGAGI. This CDR3 has 12 residues. V gave up 6 bases and J gave up 4 bases; unmatched junction bases: 0. CDR3 sequence reads: CASRTGGETQYF. CDR3 sequence (DNA): TGTGCCAGCAGGACAGGGGGAGAGACCCAGTACTTC.

The rearrangement links TRBV7-8 to TRBJ2-1; TRBD1 matches at 8 bases. The CDR3 is made up of 14 amino acids. V lost 7 bases and J lost 7; bases outside the gene matches: 9. In germline, CDR1 is SGHVS, CDR2 FQNEAQ. DNA of the CDR3: TGTGCCAGCAAGGACAGGGAATGGGTTAATGAGCAGTTCTTC. It is translated as CASKDREWVNEQFF.

Only a few counts were recorded for this clone. V usage is TRBV4-1 and J usage is TRBJ2-1, with 9 bases aligning to TRBD2. The CDR3 consists of 17 residues. V shed 0 bases and J 1 base; nucleotides not matched to a gene: 4. Per the germline V gene, CDR1 is MGHRA and CDR2 is YSYEKL. The CDR3 sequence is CASSQDGLAGSYNEQFF. DNA for the CDR3: TGCGCCAGCAGCCAAGATGGGCTAGCGGGATCCTACAATGAGCAGTTCTTC.

Only a few counts were recorded for this clone. In DNA, the CDR3 is TGTGCCAGCAGCTTGGGACAGGGGGCCCACGAGCAGTACGTC. Residues: CASSLGQGAHEQYV. The J gene is TRBJ2-7, the V gene TRBV5-6; 10 bases are shared with TRBD1. V lost 0 bases and J lost 5; bases outside the gene matches: 2. The CDR3 contains 14 residues. Germline loops: CDR1 SGHDT, CDR2 YYEEEE.

This clone has more than one count but fewer than ten. The chain's CDR3 is CASSEYSGAYEQYV. The CDR3 coding sequence is TGCGCCAGCAGTGAGTACAGCGGGGCCTACGAGCAGTACGTC. V and J are TRBV10-2 and TRBJ2-7, with 7 bases lining up with TRBD2. The germline V gene encodes CDR1 WSHSY and CDR2 SAAADI. With V trimmed by 1 base and J by 2 bases, 2 bases remained unmatched. The CDR3 is made up of 14 amino acids.

V is TRBV9 and J is TRBJ2-1; tentative D call: TRBD2 (5 bases). The CDR3 has 16 amino acids. In germline, CDR1 is SGDLS, CDR2 YYNGEE. The ends were cut back, 0 bases at V and 10 bases at J, with 20 bases in the middle. The DNA for the CDR3 is TGTGCCAGCAGCGTAGTATTCGGGGATTCGGGCGGGGAGCAGTTCTTC. This sequence encodes CASSVVFGDSGGEQFF.

The V gene is TRBV7-2, the J gene TRBJ2-5; perhaps TRBD2 as D (6 bases). Per the germline V gene, CDR1 is SGHTA and CDR2 is FQGNSA. The CDR3 sequence is 16 residues long. The V and J ends lost 2 bases and 1 base respectively, with 14 bases between them. The CDR3 region is CASSLRRGDSQETQYF. In nucleotides, the CDR3 is TGTGCCAGCAGCTTAAGACGCGGGGACTCCCAAGAGACCCAGTACTTC.

V gene TRBV4-3 combines with J gene TRBJ2-6; D uncertain. The CDR3 consists of 16 residues. Looked up from germline, CDR1 is LGHNA and CDR2 is YSLEER. Trimming stripped 2 bases from V and 2 bases from J, with 10 bases between. The CDR3 DNA follows: TGCGCCAGCAGCCAAATCATGAGGCCTGGGGCCAACGTCCTGACTTTC. Its protein is CASSQIMRPGANVLTF.

V usage is TRBV5-5 and J usage is TRBJ2-7, with TRBD1 matching over 8 bases. The germline V gene has CDR1 SGHKS and CDR2 YYEKEE (reference sequence). Losses at the gene ends were 4 bases for V and 3 bases for J; bases not matched to a gene: 3. The CDR3 sequence is 13 residues long. CDR3: CASSLTGGYEQYV. CDR3 nucleotides: TGTGCCAGCAGCCTTACAGGGGGCTACGAGCAGTACGTC.

J is TRBJ2-1 and V is TRBV4-2, with D perhaps TRBD1 (5 bases). The CDR3 sequence is 13 residues long. The V end lost 0 bases, the J end lost 9 bases, and 9 bases lay between the germline ends. Germline-derived CDR1 and CDR2 are LGHNA and YNFKEQ. CDR3 DNA sequence: TGTGCCAGCAGCCAAGATACCCAGGGTGAGCAGTTCTTC. This sequence encodes CASSQDTQGEQFF.

The chain recombines TRBV21-1 with TRBJ2-7; the D segment call TRBD1 is taken from the table without a DNA check. TRBV21-1 is an annotated pseudogene. This CDR3 contains 12 residues. The CDR3 DNA reads as TGTGCCAGCAGCAAAGGCAGCTACGAGCAGTACGTC. Translated, it gives CASSKGSYEQYV.

The CDR3 region has the DNA TGTGCCAGTAGTCATAGACCGGGACAGCGGTTTTATAGCAATCAGCCCCAGCATTTT. It is translated as CASSHRPGQRFYSNQPQHF. J is TRBJ1-5 and V is TRBV19, with 7 nucleotides matching TRBD1. The CDR3 has 19 residues. The V gene's germline CDR1 is LNHDA and CDR2 SQIVND (reference sequence). J was trimmed by 0 bases and V by 5 bases; bases with no gene match: 16.

The genes are TRBV3-1 (or the pseudogene TRBV3-2) and TRBJ2-5; no clear D gene. This CDR3 has 14 amino acids. The ends were cut back, 0 bases at V and 7 bases at J, with 12 bases in the middle. Germline values: CDR1 LGHDT, CDR2 YNNKEL (reference sequence). The CDR3 DNA is TGTGCCAGCAGCCAAGATTTCCCGGTTGGGACCCAGTACTTC. Its translation: CASSQDFPVGTQYF.

The chain combines TRBV7-6 with TRBJ2-1, with 10 nucleotides matching TRBD2. Germline CDR1 reads SGHVS; CDR2 reads FNYEAQ. Germline trimming cut 5 bases from V and 4 bases from J; bases unmatched to any gene: 5. The CDR3 is made up of 15 amino acids. This chain's CDR3 is CASSQGTSEYNEQFF. CDR3 DNA sequence: TGTGCCAGCAGCCAAGGGACTAGCGAGTACAATGAGCAGTTCTTC. Using reference TRBV7-6 and TRBJ2-1 for the parts outside the CDR3, the full variable domain is GAGVSQSPRYKVTKRGQDVALRCDPISGHVSLYWYRQALGQGPEFLTYFNYEAQQDKSGLPNDRFSAERPEGSISTLTIQRTEQRDSAMYRCASSQGTSEYNEQFFGPGTRLTVL.

This clone has a single count. The chain is built from TRBV20-1 and TRBJ1-1; the D is unclear. With 6 bases removed from V and 8 bases from J, the gap between germline ends came to 13 bases. The CDR3 contains 11 residues. Germline V CDR1 and CDR2: DFQATT, SNEGSKA (reference sequence). The CDR3 sequence is CSATGGREAFF. CDR3 nucleotide sequence: TGCAGTGCCACTGGAGGCAGAGAAGCTTTCTTT.

CDR3 loop: CASSVGGVDTDTQYF. The DNA of the CDR3 is TGTGCCAGCAGCGTAGGGGGGGTGGACACAGATACGCAGTATTTT. The genes are TRBV9 and TRBJ2-3; possible D gene TRBD2, 6 bases. Germline assignment: CDR1 SGDLS and CDR2 YYNGEE. The germline V and J ends were trimmed by 0 bases and 2 bases, with 10 bases remaining between them. The CDR3 is made up of 15 amino acids.

V usage is TRBV7-8 and J usage is TRBJ2-3; 10 nucleotides match TRBD2. Per germline, CDR1 SGHVS and CDR2 FQNEAQ. V lost 6 bases and J lost 3; bases outside the gene matches: 9. CDR3 length equals 16 residues. DNA of the CDR3: TGTGCCAGCAGGTCAAGAGAGACTAGCGGGACAGATACGCAGTATTTT. This encodes CASRSRETSGTDTQYF.

The chain carries TRBV19 and TRBJ1-2; 7 bases line up with TRBD1. The CDR3 totals 14 residues. The junction had 11 bases not matched to a gene; V was cut back by 5 bases and J by 8 bases. From germline, CDR1 is LNHDA and CDR2 SQIVND (reference sequence). The CDR3 region has the DNA TGTGCCAGTAGTCCGAGACAGGGATCGTGGGGCTACACCTTC. Its protein is CASSPRQGSWGYTF.

This chain links TRBV7-9 with TRBJ2-5; 7 nucleotides agree with TRBD2. With 0 bases clipped from V and 5 bases from J, the junction kept 3 bases outside the gene matches. Germline CDR1 and CDR2: SEHNR and FQNEAQ (reference sequence). This CDR3 is 14 amino acids long. The CDR3 DNA sequence: TGTGCCAGCAGCTTAGCGGGAGGGGATGAGACCCAGTACTTC. Translation gives CASSLAGGDETQYF.

The gene calls are TRBV5-4 and TRBJ2-1; TRBD2 aligns across 8 bases. The CDR3 runs 17 residues. The V gene's germline CDR1 is SGHNT and CDR2 YYREEE (reference sequence). Germline trimming cut 0 bases from V and 3 bases from J; bases unmatched to any gene: 8. The CDR3 reads CASSLGGSSGNYNEQFF. The CDR3 nucleotides read TGTGCCAGCAGCTTGGGAGGGAGTAGCGGGAACTACAATGAGCAGTTCTTC. The full variable domain, in which reference TRBV5-4 and TRBJ2-1 provide the parts outside the CDR3, is ETGVTQSPTHLIKTRGQQVTLRCSSQSGHNTVSWYQQALGQGPQFIFQYYREEENGRGNFPPRFSGLQFPNYSSELNVNALELDDSALYLCASSLGGSSGNYNEQFFGPGTRLTVL.

This clone was recorded only once. The V gene is TRBV5-1, the J gene TRBJ2-7, with TRBD1 identical over 8 bases. The CDR3 length is 13 residues. V lost 3 bases, J lost 7 bases, and 6 bases stayed unmatched. Germline V gene lookup returns CDR1 SGHRS and CDR2 YFSETQ. The DNA of the CDR3 is TGCGCCAGCAGCTCTCAGGGGGCAGGGGAGCAGTACGTC. It encodes CASSSQGAGEQYV.

The chain carries TRBV9 and TRBJ1-1; weak D call: TRBD1 (5 bases). Trimming cost V 0 bases and J 4 bases, with 10 bases left between them. In germline, CDR1 is SGDLS, CDR2 YYNGEE. The length of the CDR3 is 14 residues. Here the CDR3 DNA reads TGTGCCAGCAGCGTAGATGGGGGAGGCACTGAAGCTTTCTTT. Translated: CASSVDGGGTEAFF.

The V gene is TRBV25-1, the J gene TRBJ1-2; D ambiguous. This CDR3 spans 12 amino acids. Trimming pared 5 bases from V and 4 bases from J, leaving 8 bases between. Germline lookup yields CDR1 MGHDK and CDR2 SYGVNS. The CDR3 is CASSSQLYGYTF. The CDR3 nucleotides are TGTGCCAGCAGTTCCCAACTCTATGGCTACACCTTC.

The CDR3 loop reads CASSLAPGMNTEAFF. In DNA form, the CDR3 reads TGCGCCAGCAGCTTGGCGCCAGGGATGAACACTGAAGCTTTCTTT. The gene calls are TRBV5-1 and TRBJ1-1, with D maybe TRBD1 (5 bases). The germline V and J ends were trimmed by 0 bases and 0 bases, with 9 bases remaining between them. The CDR3 is 15 amino acids. Germline loops: CDR1 SGHRS, CDR2 YFSETQ.

The chain combines TRBV7-2 with TRBJ1-2; D remains unclear. The CDR3 has 13 amino acids. Germline assignment: CDR1 SGHTA and CDR2 FQGNSA. With 1 base removed from V and 4 bases from J, the gap between germline ends came to 7 bases. The CDR3 DNA sequence: TGTGCCAGCAGCTTAGGTCTCGGCTATGGCTACACCTTC. Protein: CASSLGLGYGYTF.

The J gene is TRBJ1-2, the V gene TRBV5-4; 10 bases fit TRBD1. This CDR3 contains 17 residues. J was trimmed by 3 bases and V by 0 bases; bases with no gene match: 8. The germline gives CDR1 SGHNT, CDR2 YYREEE (reference sequence). The CDR3, as DNA: TGTGCCAGCAGCTTGGGAGGGACAGGGGTGATCTACTATGGCTACACCTTC. Translation: CASSLGGTGVIYYGYTF.

This clone came up once. The chain couples TRBV18 to TRBJ2-7; weak D call: TRBD2 (6 bases). Germline V gene data show CDR1 as KGHSH and CDR2 as LQKENI. V was trimmed by 4 bases and J by 7 bases, leaving 14 bases between them. The length of the CDR3 is 13 residues. The CDR3 reads CASSLRLDREQYF. For the CDR3, the DNA is TGTGCCAGCTCACTAAGACTAGATCGGGAGCAGTACTTC.